The clone carrying this T cell receptor beta chain was found a few times. These data come from a study of blood T cell repertoires in COVID-19. Across the whole study: COVID-19 samples collected from the United States, Italy and Spain covered acute and convalescent phases.

As processed by the authors: Cell counts per sample came from amplifying reference gene primers. Produced via immunoSEQ multiplex PCR; TCRdb's table is partial and in-frame only. From that table come the V and J calls and clone size; the DNA was used to work out D and trimming. The table lists over 150,000 clones, 90% to 95% of them singletons. Sequenced sample: peripheral blood. This clonotype was obtained from a man over 45 with acute or convalescent COVID-19.

CDR3 sequence: CASSSGTGIRRTDTQYF. The CDR3 DNA reads TGTGCCAGCAGTTCCGGGACAGGGATCCGGCGCACAGATACGCAGTATTTT. The gene calls are TRBV7-8 and TRBJ2-3; 9 positions match TRBD1. This CDR3 has 17 amino acids. V shed 6 bases, J shed 1 base, and the junction held 11 bases outside the gene matches. Germline lookup yields CDR1 SGHVS and CDR2 FQNEAQ.